Below, 22 T cell receptor beta chains from the same sample are listed, as sequenced in a study of tumor-infiltrating lymphocytes in primary liver carcinoma. Extraction of RNA together with DNA used roughly 20-33 mg of unsorted bulk tissue. The input was about 490 ng total RNA; TCR beta cDNA was made from it with a constant-region primer. Modified slightly, ARM-PCR produced TCR beta libraries over three nested multiplex PCR rounds. Each of the first two PCR rounds ran nine to ten cycles with TRBV1-TRBV30 forward and C-beta reverse primers. Using its own MiXCR run on the multiplex PCR reads, TCRdb lists one record per CDR3 protein. The repertoire consists of 100,000 to 120,000 distinct CDR3 sequences, with approximately 78% occurring once and the leading ten covering more than 15%. The sample consisted of liver tumor tissue from sampling region 3. Documented subset: tumor region T3, left-lateral pole. The receptors come from a man aged 40-49 years with primary liver carcinoma and hepatitis B virus infection.

About this clonotype: No conserved phenylalanine or tryptophan is present at the end of the CDR3, so a read error is the likely explanation. The DNA is left out, because the CDR3 cannot be placed on it with certainty; the CDR3 is given as TCRdb lists it. This chain connects TRBV11-3 to TRBJ2-7; no check of the table's D call, TRBD1, against the DNA was made. The CDR3 is 14 amino acids long, termini counted. Germline V gives CDR1 SGHNT, CDR2 YENEEA. The CDR3 sequence is CASTPGEGDYEQCL.

Concerning this clonotype itself: One end of the junction fails to match germline, which may point to a read error. V and J are TRBV12-3 or TRBV12-4 and TRBJ2-1; 9 nucleotides agree with TRBD1. The CDR3 consists of 15 residues. CDR3 amino acids: CTSSRPGTGLNEQFF. The CDR3 DNA sequence: TGTACCAGCAGCCGCCCGGGGACAGGGCTCAATGAGCAGTTCTTC.

This clonotype was seen a single time. Just one base apart from a much larger clone, this may be a read error. V usage is TRBV16 and J usage is TRBJ1-1; maybe TRBD1 (6 bases). The germline V gene has CDR1 KGHSY and CDR2 FQNENV. The CDR3 extends over 14 amino acids. The CDR3 DNA reads TGTGCCAGCAGCCAATCAGGGGGGCACACTCAAGCTTTCTTT. Protein: CASSQSGGHTQAFF.

In this sample, this clonotype turned up once. As the CDR3 is not closed by the conserved phenylalanine or tryptophan, this likely results from a read error. The chain couples TRBV29-1 to TRBJ2-5; D possibly corresponds to TRBD2 (6 bases). The germline CDR1 and CDR2 sequences are SQVTM and ANQGSEA. The CDR3 contains 13 residues. The CDR3 is CCSSAEGQESQYI. CDR3 coding DNA: TGCTGCTCATCAGCGGAGGGTCAAGAGTCCCAGTACATC.

A word on this clonotype: One end of the junction fails to match germline, which may point to a read error. The rearrangement uses TRBV29-1 and TRBJ2-6, with D perhaps being TRBD1 or TRBD2 (5 bases each). The CDR3 covers 16 residues. From germline, CDR1 is SQVTM and CDR2 ANQGSEA. CDR3 sequence: CSVFRDTDSGANLLTF. CDR3 in DNA: TGCAGCGTTTTCCGGGATACAGATTCTGGGGCCAACCTCCTGACTTTC.

A note on this clonotype: A read error may explain this, as a much larger clone is one base away. The chain employs TRBV24-1 and TRBJ2-3; tentative D call: TRBD1 (6 bases). Germline lookup yields CDR1 KGHDR and CDR2 SFDVKD. The CDR3 has 16 amino acids. V lost 0 bases, J lost 2 bases, and 11 bases lay in between. CDR3 region: CATSDLAGVTTDTQYF. CDR3 DNA sequence: TGTGCCACCAGTGATTTGGCAGGGGTCACCACAGATACGCAGTATTTT.

As to this clonotype: Given the absence of the conserved phenylalanine or tryptophan at the CDR3 end, a read error is likely. J is TRBJ2-4 and V is TRBV11-1; 13 bases fit TRBD2. The CDR3 sequence is 17 residues long. The germline V gene encodes CDR1 SGHAT and CDR2 FQDESV (reference sequence). Unmatched junction bases numbered 9, after V lost 6 bases and J lost 4 bases. The CDR3 coding sequence is TGTGCCAGCAGTATTCCCGGGACTAGCGGGACAAAAAACATTCAGTACCTC. Translated, it gives CASSIPGTSGTKNIQYL.

About this clonotype itself: At one end, the junction sequence differs from germline, possibly due to a read error. CDR3 residues: CASSPRWTVLPSGTNVLTF. CDR3 coding DNA: TGTGCCAGCAGCCCACGATGGACAGTGCTCCCCTCTGGGACCAACGTCCTGACTTTC. The rearrangement joins TRBV14 to TRBJ2-6; maybe TRBD1 (6 bases). This CDR3 is built from 19 residues. Germline V CDR1 and CDR2: SGHDN, FVKESK.

In its sample, this clonotype was seen many times. A read error may explain this, as a much larger clone is one base away. This rearrangement joins TRBV6-6 to TRBJ1-2; possible D gene TRBD1, 6 bases. Trimming took off 7 bases at V and 4 bases at J, with 16 bases between the two ends. This CDR3 has 14 amino acids. Germline V gives CDR1 MNHNY, CDR2 SVGAGI (reference sequence). CDR3 protein: CASTLQPDSYGYTF. The CDR3 DNA is TGTGCCAGCACCTTACAGCCGGACAGCTATGGCTACACCTTC.

Notes on this clonotype: The final CDR3 position lacks the conserved phenylalanine or tryptophan, pointing to a likely read error. The limits of the CDR3 on the DNA are not certain, so only TCRdb's listed CDR3 is given. This chain connects TRBV4-1 to TRBJ1-4; TRBD1, the D gene given by the table, was not confirmed from the DNA. Germline values: CDR1 MGHRA, CDR2 YSYEKL. Counting both end residues, the CDR3 totals 12 amino acids. The CDR3: CASSQREEKLLC.

Worth noting for this clonotype: The junction shows a germline mismatch at one end, possibly a read error. The rearrangement uses TRBV12-5 and TRBJ2-7; 7 nucleotides line up with TRBD1. The CDR3 runs to 13 residues. The germline CDR1 and CDR2 sequences are LGHNT and FRNRAP. The chain's CDR3 is CASEGAGSYEQNF. CDR3 bases: TGTGCCAGTGAGGGGGCCGGTTCTTACGAGCAGAACTTC.

In regard to this clonotype: The CDR3 end shows no conserved phenylalanine or tryptophan, and so a read error is likely. Because the CDR3's place on the DNA is in doubt, the DNA is left out and the CDR3 is given as listed by TCRdb. The chain links TRBV11-2 to TRBJ1-3. Germline V CDR1 and CDR2: SGHAT, FQNNGV. Counting both end residues, the CDR3 totals 13 amino acids. CDR3: CASSLTSGNTLYL.

Notes on this clonotype: A much larger clone is a single base away; this may be a read error. This CDR3 is missing its conserved last phenylalanine or tryptophan, likely due to a read error. This chain uses TRBV2 with TRBJ2-3; D gene unclear. Germline CDR1 is SNHLY and CDR2 is FYNNEI. This CDR3 has 15 residues. V was trimmed by 1 base and J by 0 bases, leaving 8 bases between them. CDR3 residues: CASSEVARSTDTQYL. The DNA for the CDR3 is TGTGCCAGCAGTGAAGTAGCCAGGAGCACAGATACGCAGTATCTT.

There are a few counts of this clonotype. A much larger clone sits a single nucleotide away, making a read error possible. The CDR3 spells CTSSSRTSGIGEQYF. CDR3 DNA sequence: TGTACCAGCAGTTCCCGGACTAGCGGTATCGGAGAGCAGTACTTC. The chain links TRBV28 to TRBJ2-7; 10 bases fit TRBD2. Germline V gene data show CDR1 as MDHEN and CDR2 as SYDVKM. The CDR3 has 15 amino acids.

As concerns this clonotype: Mismatch with germline at one junction end may stem from a read error. V gene TRBV11-1 combines with J gene TRBJ2-6, with a tentative D call TRBD1 (5 bases). Germline V gives CDR1 SGHAT, CDR2 FQDESV (reference sequence). The CDR3 has 15 amino acids. CDR3 DNA: TGTGTCAGCAGCTTGGGCCGAGCTGGGGCCGACGTCCTGACCTTC. It codes for CVSSLGRAGADVLTF.

The J gene is TRBJ2-5, the V gene TRBV6-2 or TRBV6-3; D ambiguous. V lost 7 bases to trimming and J lost 5 bases, with 14 bases between them. CDR3 size: 13 residues. Germline lookup yields CDR1 MNHEY and CDR2 SVGEGT. CDR3 bases: TGTGCCAGCAATTCCGATTCCTGGGAGACCCAGTACTTC. It specifies CASNSDSWETQYF.

In its sample, this clonotype was seen once. An end of the junction does not agree with germline; a read error may underlie this. The chain couples TRBV11-3 to TRBJ1-1, with D unclear. Per the germline V gene, CDR1 is SGHNT and CDR2 is YENEEA. The CDR3 extends over 13 amino acids. The CDR3 sequence is CASSLESDTETFF. In DNA form, the CDR3 reads TGTGCAAGCAGCTTAGAAAGTGATACTGAAACTTTCTTT.

To note about this clonotype: The CDR3 carries no conserved terminal phenylalanine or tryptophan, so it likely arises from a read error. The chain combines TRBV11-1 with TRBJ2-1; TRBD1 matches at 8 bases. The CDR3 loop spans 17 amino acids. Germline loops: CDR1 SGHAT, CDR2 FQDESV (reference sequence). In nucleotides, the CDR3 is TGTGCCGGCAGATCCCGGGACAGGTCTTTCTCCCACAATGAGCAGTTCCTC. Residues: CAGRSRDRSFSHNEQFL.

Of note for this clonotype: The junction differs from germline at one of its ends, possibly a read error. This chain joins TRBV5-1 and TRBJ1-1; 7 bases fit TRBD1. This CDR3 has 15 amino acids. Germline V lookup: CDR1 SGHRS, CDR2 YFSETQ. The CDR3 bases are TGCGCCAGTAGCTCCCGACAGGGACTGAACAGTGAAGCTTTCTTT. Translation: CASSSRQGLNSEAFF. Variable domain in full (rest from reference TRBV5-1 and TRBJ1-1): KAGVTQTPRYLIKTRGQQVTLSCSPISGHRSVSWYQQTPGQGLQFLFEYFSETQRNKGNFPGRFSGRQFSNSRSEMNVSTLELGDSALYLCASSSRQGLNSEAFFGQGTRLTVV.

Notes on this clonotype: Its ends do not fully match the called genes, so a read error is possible. The chain couples TRBV29-1 to TRBJ2-5, with D possibly matching TRBD2 (6 bases). In germline, CDR1 is SQVTM, CDR2 ANQGSEA. CDR3 size: 13 residues. The CDR3, as DNA: TGCAGCGTTGAAGATCTTGATCGGGAGATCCAGCACTTC. Its protein is CSVEDLDREIQHF.

In the case of this clonotype: The missing conserved phenylalanine or tryptophan at the end of this CDR3 makes a read error likely. The V call is TRBV6-1, the J call TRBJ1-2; D is unresolved. V lost 7 bases and J 2 bases, leaving 14 bases between the germline ends. Per the germline V gene, CDR1 is MNHNS and CDR2 is SASEGT. The CDR3 totals 14 residues. The CDR3 loop is CASTTVPRNYGYTS. For the CDR3, the DNA is TGTGCCAGCACCACGGTCCCTAGGAACTATGGCTACACCTCC.

This clonotype appeared a single time. V gene TRBV5-1 combines with J gene TRBJ1-2; the D is unclear. Germline lookup yields CDR1 SGHRS and CDR2 YFSETQ. Trimming stripped 0 bases from V and 3 bases from J, with 12 bases between. The CDR3 runs 15 residues. The CDR3 spells CASSLARGEDYGYTF. The DNA of the CDR3 is TGCGCCAGCAGCTTGGCCAGAGGAGAGGACTATGGCTACACCTTC.